This TCR beta chain was sequenced for a study of cytomegalovirus exposure and HLA in healthy donors. Per the germline V gene, CDR1 is SGDLS and CDR2 is YYNGEE. This CDR3 comprises 18 residues. V shed 3 bases and J 5 bases; nucleotides not matched to a gene: 15. Details on this clone: What it recognizes is unknown.

The donors were members of the roughly 120-subject validation cohort (separate from the approximately 670-subject first cohort). Whole-study results and caveats: The study flagged about 150 TCR beta chains as cytomegalovirus-associated.

Profiling relied on immunoSEQ multiplex PCR, and the TCRdb table lists in-frame clones only, not all of them. Of more than 200,000 clones in the sample, 87% were seen once. V gene TRBV9 combines with J gene TRBJ2-1; 9 bases are a match to TRBD2. This clonotype was obtained from a young man in good health and CMV-seropositive. The sequencing sample was made of PBMCs. Here the CDR3 reads CASSGPRRTSETNNEQFF. The CDR3 nucleotides read TGTGCCAGCAGCGGACCCAGGCGGACTAGCGAGACGAACAATGAGCAGTTCTTC.